This TCR beta chain is from a study of shared clonotypes between healthy human individuals. Germline V lookup: CDR1 SNHLY, CDR2 FYNNEI. The CDR3 extends over 13 amino acids. V was shortened by 8 bases and J by 4 bases, with 9 bases between the two germline ends. Clones were sequenced by immunoSEQ multiplex PCR, and TCRdb holds only the in-frame ones, with some missing. The sample has around 1 million clones; 70% to 85% are singletons. The source material was memory CD4+ T cells sorted from blood. The subset denotes: CD45RA-negative fraction. The TCR comes from a man younger than 30 in good health. The chain uses TRBV2 and TRBJ2-6; no reliable D call. The CDR3 DNA follows: TGTGCCAGCTTCCCCCCCGGGGCCAACGTCCTGACTTTC. It specifies CASFPPGANVLTF. Combining the CDR3 with reference TRBV2 and TRBJ2-6 gives the whole variable domain EPEVTQTPSHQVTQMGQEVILRCVPISNHLYFYWYRQILGQKVEFLVSFYNNEISEKSEIFDDQFSVERPDGSNFTLKIRSTKLEDSAMYFCASFPPGANVLTFGAGSRLTVL.